Shown below are 10 T cell receptor beta chains from a single sample sequenced in a study of identical twins. Each CDR3 protein is one row after TCRdb ran MiXCR on the 5' RACE reads. This sample carries some 730,000 distinct CDR3 sequences, 15% to 20% of them seen once, and the ten largest clones take around 13%. The same specimen was also included in a second study, on T cells expressing NK-cell markers.

The sequenced sample was PBMCs. The receptor set was obtained from a woman between 18 and 30 years old in good health.

This clonotype was counted only a few times. The chain links TRBV7-6 to TRBJ1-6; a possible D gene is TRBD1 (5 bases). V was clipped by 6 bases and J by 7 bases, with 16 bases between them. The CDR3 has 15 residues. CDR1 is SGHVS, CDR2 FNYEAQ, per germline. The CDR3 loop is CASRPKPGSNSPLHF. The CDR3 DNA reads as TGTGCCAGCAGACCTAAACCAGGGTCCAATTCACCCCTCCACTTT.

This clonotype was counted a few times. This rearrangement joins TRBV10-3 to TRBJ2-2; 8 bases agree with TRBD2. The V segment lost 11 bases and the J segment 5 bases; nucleotides outside the gene matches: 10. Per the germline V gene, CDR1 is ENHRY and CDR2 is SYGVKD. CDR3 length: 14 residues. CDR3 loop: CAARSGRGTGELFF. In DNA form, the CDR3 reads TGTGCCGCCAGAAGCGGGAGAGGGACCGGGGAGCTGTTTTTT.

The chain combines TRBV6-1 with TRBJ1-1, with 8 positions matching TRBD1. From germline, CDR1 is MNHNS and CDR2 SASEGT. This CDR3 comprises 13 residues. The V segment lost 7 bases and the J segment 5 bases; nucleotides outside the gene matches: 6. The CDR3 loop is CASKRTGLTEAFF. CDR3 DNA sequence: TGTGCCAGCAAGAGGACAGGGTTAACTGAAGCTTTCTTT.

The chain recombines TRBV7-9 with TRBJ2-1; no reliable D call. Per the germline V gene, CDR1 is SEHNR and CDR2 is FQNEAQ (reference sequence). The length of the CDR3 is 14 residues. The germline V and J ends were trimmed by 1 base and 7 bases, with 11 bases remaining between them. CDR3 nucleotides: TGTGCCAGCAGCTTAGTCGCAGATTCAAATGAGCAGTTCTTC. Amino acid sequence: CASSLVADSNEQFF.

The chain combines TRBV29-1 with TRBJ2-1; 8 bases are shared with TRBD1. Germline V lookup: CDR1 SQVTM, CDR2 ANQGSEA. The CDR3 has 11 residues. Trimming removed 8 bases from V and 10 bases from J; junction bases left unmatched: 7. The CDR3 DNA reads TGCAGCAGACAGACAGGGGACGAGCAGTTCTTC. This sequence encodes CSRQTGDEQFF.

The chain couples TRBV5-1 to TRBJ2-7, with D perhaps TRBD1 (5 bases). The CDR3 contains 14 residues. Looked up from germline, CDR1 is SGHRS and CDR2 is YFSETQ. The ends were cut back, 3 bases at V and 5 bases at J, with 15 bases in the middle. The CDR3 is CASSSGLGRDEQYF. The CDR3 DNA reads TGCGCCAGCAGCTCCGGGCTAGGCAGGGACGAGCAGTACTTC.

This clonotype was seen more than once but under ten times. The V gene is TRBV6-1, the J gene TRBJ1-4; TRBD1 aligns across 9 bases. V lost 4 bases and J lost 7; bases outside the gene matches: 10. The CDR3 loop spans 16 amino acids. Germline V CDR1 and CDR2: MNHNS, SASEGT. CDR3 nucleotide sequence: TGTGCCAGCAGTGGAGACCCCGGGACAGGGAGTGAAAAACTGTTTTTT. This translates into CASSGDPGTGSEKLFF.

The chain has TRBV5-1 and TRBJ2-4; no definite D call. The CDR3 length is 14 residues. V was trimmed by 0 bases and J by 4 bases, leaving 8 bases between them. Germline values: CDR1 SGHRS, CDR2 YFSETQ. The CDR3 DNA is TGCGCCAGCAGCTTGGGTCCTGTTAAAAACATTCAGTACTTC. This codes for CASSLGPVKNIQYF.

This clonotype was seen only a few times. This chain joins TRBV18 and TRBJ1-4; TRBD1 is a possible D gene (6 bases). The CDR3 extends over 14 amino acids. Germline-derived CDR1 and CDR2 are KGHSH and LQKENI. V lost 0 bases to trimming and J lost 8 bases, with 10 bases between them. The CDR3 sequence: CASSPPTGREKLFF. The DNA for the CDR3 is TGTGCCAGCTCACCACCCACAGGGAGAGAAAAACTGTTTTTT.

The chain joins TRBV20-1 to TRBJ2-1; D unresolved. The V gene lost 0 bases and the J gene lost 3 bases, with 12 bases spanning the gap. In germline, CDR1 is DFQATT, CDR2 SNEGSKA (reference sequence). The CDR3 is 15 amino acids. CDR3 protein: CSAREPSRVYNEQFF. CDR3 nucleotides: TGCAGTGCTAGAGAACCCTCCCGAGTCTACAATGAGCAGTTCTTC.